This TCR beta chain was profiled in a study of T-cell memory formation after mild COVID-19. The study, taken as a whole, reports: Later expanders leaned CD4+, whereas day 15 to 85 contracting clones were balanced CD4/CD8. Nothing confirmed that second-wave clones peaking on day 37 were specific for SARS-CoV-2. Clones that contracted clustered mainly in CM and EM if CD4+ and in EMRA if CD8+.

Constant-segment primers were used for 5'RACE, and the resulting TCR alpha and TCR beta cDNA libraries carried sample barcodes and UMIs. TCRdb reprocessed the 5' RACE reads via MiXCR and lists one record per CDR3 protein. Among just over 200,000 distinct CDR3 sequences listed, roughly 10% were seen once. This clonotype was counted a few times. No antigen is known for it. V lost 11 bases to trimming and J lost 7 bases, with 24 bases between them. CDR1 and CDR2 from the germline V gene are SSHAT and FNYEAQ (reference sequence). The CDR3 is 14 residues long. The TCR was taken from a man aged 18-30 years who had mild COVID-19 (a few samples of this study predate the infection). Cell type and time point are not known. Sequencing was performed on PBMCs or a T cell subset sorted from them (not recorded which). The V and J genes are TRBV7-7 and TRBJ2-7; D could derive from TRBD1 or TRBD2 (5 bases each). CDR3 nucleotides: TGTGCCGGCCCCCGGCGGCGGACCTGGGGGGAGCAGTACTTC. It encodes CAGPRRRTWGEQYF. Combining the CDR3 with reference TRBV7-7 and TRBJ2-7 gives the whole variable domain GAGVSQSPRYKVTKRGQDVTLRCDPISSHATLYWYQQALGQGPEFLTYFNYEAQPDKSGLPSDRFSAERPEGSISTLTIQRTEQRDSAMYRCAGPRRRTWGEQYFGPGTRLTVT.